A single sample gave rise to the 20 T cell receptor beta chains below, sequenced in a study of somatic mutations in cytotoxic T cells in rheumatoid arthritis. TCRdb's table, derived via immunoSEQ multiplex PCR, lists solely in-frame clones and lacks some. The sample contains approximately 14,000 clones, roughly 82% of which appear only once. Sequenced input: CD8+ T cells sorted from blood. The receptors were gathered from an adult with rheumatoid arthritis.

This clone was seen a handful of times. The CDR3 protein is CASSPWGYEQYF. DNA of the CDR3: TGTGCCAGCAGCCCCTGGGGCTACGAGCAGTACTTC. V gene TRBV7-9 combines with J gene TRBJ2-7; no reliable D call. The CDR3 has 12 amino acids. Germline V CDR1 and CDR2: SEHNR, FQNEAQ (reference sequence). V lost 5 bases and J 3 bases, leaving 8 bases between the germline ends.

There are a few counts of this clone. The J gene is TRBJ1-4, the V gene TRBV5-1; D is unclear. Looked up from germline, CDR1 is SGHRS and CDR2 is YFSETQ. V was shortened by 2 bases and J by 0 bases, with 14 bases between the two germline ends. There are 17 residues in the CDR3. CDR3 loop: CASSFDSAATTNEKLFF. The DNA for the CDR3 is TGCGCCAGCAGCTTTGATTCGGCAGCTACAACTAATGAAAAACTGTTTTTT.

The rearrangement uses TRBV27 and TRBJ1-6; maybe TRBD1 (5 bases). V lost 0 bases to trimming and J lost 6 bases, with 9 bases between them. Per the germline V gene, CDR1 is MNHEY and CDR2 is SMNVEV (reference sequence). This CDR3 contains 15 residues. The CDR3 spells CASSLSHGGNSPLHF. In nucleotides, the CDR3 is TGTGCCAGCAGTTTATCGCATGGGGGTAATTCACCCCTCCACTTT.

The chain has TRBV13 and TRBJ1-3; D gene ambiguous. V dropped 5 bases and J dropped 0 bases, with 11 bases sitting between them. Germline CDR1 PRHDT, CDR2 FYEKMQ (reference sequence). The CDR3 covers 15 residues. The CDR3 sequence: CASSPFPGSGNTIYF. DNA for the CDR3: TGTGCCAGCAGCCCCTTTCCGGGCTCTGGAAACACCATATATTTT.

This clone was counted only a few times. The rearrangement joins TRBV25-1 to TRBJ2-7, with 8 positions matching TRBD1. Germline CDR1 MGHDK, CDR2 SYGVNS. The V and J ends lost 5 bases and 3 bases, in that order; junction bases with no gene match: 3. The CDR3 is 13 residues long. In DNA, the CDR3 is TGTGCCAGCAGTATCGACAGGGGCTACGAGCAGTACTTC. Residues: CASSIDRGYEQYF.

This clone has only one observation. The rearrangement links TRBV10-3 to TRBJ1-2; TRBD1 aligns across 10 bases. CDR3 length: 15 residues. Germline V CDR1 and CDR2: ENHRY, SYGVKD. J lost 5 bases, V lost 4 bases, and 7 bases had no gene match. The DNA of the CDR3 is TGTGCCATCAGTGGGAGCGGGACAGGGGAATATGGCTACACCTTC. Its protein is CAISGSGTGEYGYTF.

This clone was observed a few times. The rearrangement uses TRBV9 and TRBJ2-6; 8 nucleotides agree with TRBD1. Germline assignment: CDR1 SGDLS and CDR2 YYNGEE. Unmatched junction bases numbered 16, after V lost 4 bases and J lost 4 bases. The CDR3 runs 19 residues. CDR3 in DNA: TGTGCCAGCAGCTCGCTGCGACAGGGGATATCGGCCGGGGCCAACGTCCTGACTTTC. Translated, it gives CASSSLRQGISAGANVLTF.

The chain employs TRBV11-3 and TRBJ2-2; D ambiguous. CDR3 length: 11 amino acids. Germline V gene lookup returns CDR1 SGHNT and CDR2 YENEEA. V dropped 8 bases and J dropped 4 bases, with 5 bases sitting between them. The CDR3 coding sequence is TGTGCCAGCGGCAGCACCGGGGAGCTGTTTTTT. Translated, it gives CASGSTGELFF.

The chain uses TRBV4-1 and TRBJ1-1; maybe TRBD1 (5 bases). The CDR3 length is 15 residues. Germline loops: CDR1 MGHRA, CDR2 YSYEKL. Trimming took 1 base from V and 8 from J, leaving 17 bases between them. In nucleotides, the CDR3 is TGCGCCAGCAGCCAAGCAATTCAGGGCTTTAGGGAAGCTTTCTTT. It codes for CASSQAIQGFREAFF.

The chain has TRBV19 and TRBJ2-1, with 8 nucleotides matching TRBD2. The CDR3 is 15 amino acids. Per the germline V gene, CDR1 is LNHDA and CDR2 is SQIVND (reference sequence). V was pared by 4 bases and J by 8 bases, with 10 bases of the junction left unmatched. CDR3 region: CASSNREIAGHEQFF. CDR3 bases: TGTGCCAGTAGTAACCGGGAGATAGCGGGGCATGAGCAGTTCTTC.

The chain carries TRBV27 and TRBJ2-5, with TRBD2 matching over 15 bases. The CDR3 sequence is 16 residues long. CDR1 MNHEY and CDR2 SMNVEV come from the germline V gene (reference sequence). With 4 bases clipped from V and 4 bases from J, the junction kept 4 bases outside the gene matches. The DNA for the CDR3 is TGTGCCAGCAGTTCCAGGGGACTAGCGGGGGGAGAGACCCAGTACTTC. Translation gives CASSSRGLAGGETQYF.

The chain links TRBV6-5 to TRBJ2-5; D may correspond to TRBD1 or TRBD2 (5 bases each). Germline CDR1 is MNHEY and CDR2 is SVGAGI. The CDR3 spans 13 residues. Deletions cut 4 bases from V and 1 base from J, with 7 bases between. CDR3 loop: CASSWGSQETQYF. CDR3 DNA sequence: TGTGCCAGCAGTTGGGGGAGCCAAGAGACCCAGTACTTC.

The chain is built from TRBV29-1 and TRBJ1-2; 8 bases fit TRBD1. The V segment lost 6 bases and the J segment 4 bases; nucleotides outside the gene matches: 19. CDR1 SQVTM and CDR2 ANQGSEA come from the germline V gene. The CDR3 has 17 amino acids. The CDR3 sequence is CSVVDRGSTPGFYGYTF. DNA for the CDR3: TGCAGCGTGGTAGACAGGGGTTCGACCCCAGGGTTCTATGGCTACACCTTC.

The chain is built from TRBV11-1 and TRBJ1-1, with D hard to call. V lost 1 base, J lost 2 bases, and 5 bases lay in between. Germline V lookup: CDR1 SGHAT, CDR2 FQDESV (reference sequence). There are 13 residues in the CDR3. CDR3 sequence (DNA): TGTGCCAGCAGCTTAGTGGTAAACACTGAAGCTTTCTTT. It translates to CASSLVVNTEAFF.

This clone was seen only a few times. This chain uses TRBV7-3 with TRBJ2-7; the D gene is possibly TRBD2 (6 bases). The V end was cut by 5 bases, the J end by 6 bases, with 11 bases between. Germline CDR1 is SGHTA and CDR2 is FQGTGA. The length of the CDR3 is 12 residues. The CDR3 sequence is CASSPTGGEQYF. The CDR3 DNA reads TGTGCCAGCAGCCCGACCGGGGGCGAGCAGTACTTC.

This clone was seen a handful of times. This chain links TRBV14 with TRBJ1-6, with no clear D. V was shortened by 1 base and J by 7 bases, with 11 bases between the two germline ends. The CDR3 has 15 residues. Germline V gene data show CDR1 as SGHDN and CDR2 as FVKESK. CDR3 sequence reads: CASSQVGGINSPLHF. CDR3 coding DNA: TGTGCCAGCAGCCAAGTGGGAGGGATCAATTCACCCCTCCACTTT.

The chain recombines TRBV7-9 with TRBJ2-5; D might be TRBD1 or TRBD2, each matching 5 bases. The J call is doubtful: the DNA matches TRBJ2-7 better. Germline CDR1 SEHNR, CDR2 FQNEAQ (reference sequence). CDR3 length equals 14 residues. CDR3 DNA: TGTGCCAGCAGCCTCGGGACGGATACTTACGAGCAGTACTTC. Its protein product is CASSLGTDTYEQYF.

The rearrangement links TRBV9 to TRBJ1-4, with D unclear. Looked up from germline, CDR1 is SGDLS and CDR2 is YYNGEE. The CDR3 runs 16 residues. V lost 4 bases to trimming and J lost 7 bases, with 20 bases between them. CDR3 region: CASSPFDLTRGEKLFF. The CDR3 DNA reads TGTGCCAGCAGCCCCTTCGACCTTACTCGGGGTGAAAAACTGTTTTTT.

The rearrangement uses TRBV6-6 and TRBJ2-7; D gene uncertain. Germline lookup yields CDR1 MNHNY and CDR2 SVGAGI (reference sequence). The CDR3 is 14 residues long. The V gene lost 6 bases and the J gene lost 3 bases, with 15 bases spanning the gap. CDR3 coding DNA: TGTGCCAGCAGCCCCACCGACCAAGGCTACGAGCAGTACTTC. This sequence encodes CASSPTDQGYEQYF.

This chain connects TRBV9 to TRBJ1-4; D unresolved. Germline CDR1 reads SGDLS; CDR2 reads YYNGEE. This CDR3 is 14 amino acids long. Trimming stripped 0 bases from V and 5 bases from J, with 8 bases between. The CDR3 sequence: CASSVGALNEKLFF. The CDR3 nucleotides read TGTGCCAGCAGCGTAGGGGCCCTAAATGAAAAACTGTTTTTT.